This TCR beta chain was documented in a study of beta chain features in type 1 diabetes. Whole-study findings and limits: Individuals with type 1 diabetes displayed fewer insertions and more deletions at VDJ junctions.

Turning to this clone: The antigen remains undetermined.

Between the trimmed V and J ends, which lost 1 base and 6 bases, there was a span of 9 bases. The CDR3 contains 13 residues. In germline, CDR1 is SGHTA, CDR2 FQGTGA. Expressed TCRB transcripts were sequenced because the entire RNA isolate underwent reverse transcription. Repertoires were generated with immunoSEQ multiplex PCR, while TCRdb's copy carries only in-frame clones and drops some. The sample has around 310,000 clones; approximately 10% are singletons. This TCR derives from a woman aged 25-40 years in good health. The chain has TRBV7-3 and TRBJ1-2; D is unclear. What was sequenced was naive CD4+ T cells from blood. CDR3 nucleotides: TGTGCCAGCAGCTTAAGCGGCGGAAATGGCTACACCTTC. Residues: CASSLSGGNGYTF.